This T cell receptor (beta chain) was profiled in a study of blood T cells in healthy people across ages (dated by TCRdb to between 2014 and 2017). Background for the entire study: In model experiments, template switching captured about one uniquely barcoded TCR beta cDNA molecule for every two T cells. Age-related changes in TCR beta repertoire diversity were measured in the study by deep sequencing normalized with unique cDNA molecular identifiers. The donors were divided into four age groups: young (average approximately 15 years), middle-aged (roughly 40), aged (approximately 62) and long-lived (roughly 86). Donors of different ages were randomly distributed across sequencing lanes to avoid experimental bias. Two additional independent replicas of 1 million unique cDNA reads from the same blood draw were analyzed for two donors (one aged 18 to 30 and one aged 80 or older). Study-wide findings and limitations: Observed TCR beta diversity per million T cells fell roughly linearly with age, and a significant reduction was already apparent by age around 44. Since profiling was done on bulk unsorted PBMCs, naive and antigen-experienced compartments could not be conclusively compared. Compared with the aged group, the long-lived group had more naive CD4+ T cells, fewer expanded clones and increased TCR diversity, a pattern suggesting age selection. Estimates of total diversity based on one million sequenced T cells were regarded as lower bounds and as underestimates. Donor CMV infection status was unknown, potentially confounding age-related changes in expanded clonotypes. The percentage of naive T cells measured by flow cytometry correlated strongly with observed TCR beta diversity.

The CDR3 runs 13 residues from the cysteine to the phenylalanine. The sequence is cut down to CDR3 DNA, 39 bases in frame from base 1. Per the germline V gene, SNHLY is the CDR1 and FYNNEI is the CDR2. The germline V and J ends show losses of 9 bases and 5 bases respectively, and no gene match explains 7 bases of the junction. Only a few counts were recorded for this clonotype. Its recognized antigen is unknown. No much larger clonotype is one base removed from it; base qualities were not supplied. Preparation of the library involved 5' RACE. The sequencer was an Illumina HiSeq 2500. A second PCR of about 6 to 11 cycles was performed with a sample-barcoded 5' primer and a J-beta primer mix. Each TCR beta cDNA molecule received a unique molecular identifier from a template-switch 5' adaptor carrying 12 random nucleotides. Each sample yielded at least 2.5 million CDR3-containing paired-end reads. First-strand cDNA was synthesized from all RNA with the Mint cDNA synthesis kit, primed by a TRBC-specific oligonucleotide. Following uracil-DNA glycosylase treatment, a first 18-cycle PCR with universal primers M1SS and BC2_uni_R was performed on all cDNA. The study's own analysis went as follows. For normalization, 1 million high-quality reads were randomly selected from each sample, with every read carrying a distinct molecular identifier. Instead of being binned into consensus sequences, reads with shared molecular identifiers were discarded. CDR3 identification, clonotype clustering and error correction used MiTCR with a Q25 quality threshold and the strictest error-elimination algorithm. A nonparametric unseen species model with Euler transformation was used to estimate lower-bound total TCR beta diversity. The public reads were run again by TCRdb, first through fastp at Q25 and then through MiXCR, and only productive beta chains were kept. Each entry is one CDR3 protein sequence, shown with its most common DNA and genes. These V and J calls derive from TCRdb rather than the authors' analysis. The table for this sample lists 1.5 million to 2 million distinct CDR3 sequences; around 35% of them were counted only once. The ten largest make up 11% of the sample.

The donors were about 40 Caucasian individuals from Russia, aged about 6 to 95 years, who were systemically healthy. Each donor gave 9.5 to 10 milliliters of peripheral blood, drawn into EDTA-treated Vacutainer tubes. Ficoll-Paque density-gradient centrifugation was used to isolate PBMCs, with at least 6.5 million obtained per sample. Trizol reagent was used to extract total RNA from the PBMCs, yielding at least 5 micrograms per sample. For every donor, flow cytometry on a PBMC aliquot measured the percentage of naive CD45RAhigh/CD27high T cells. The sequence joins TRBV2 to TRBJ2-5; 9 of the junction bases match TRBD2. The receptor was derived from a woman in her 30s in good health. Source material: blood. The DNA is TGTGCCAGTTCGACTAGCGGATGGGAGACCCAGTACTTC. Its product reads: CASSTSGWETQYF.